This is a list of T cell receptor beta chains from one sample in a study of T cell responses to AZD1222 COVID-19 vaccine. Clones were sequenced by immunoSEQ multiplex PCR, and TCRdb holds only the in-frame ones, with some missing. The sample consists of about 93,000 clones, 75% to 90% of them appearing once. Sequenced here: peripheral blood, sampled 28 days after the second AZD1222 dose. These receptors were collected from an adult who received the AZD1222 COVID-19 vaccine. CDR3s include the opening cysteine and the closing phenylalanine or tryptophan. The D gene is left open where the match is weak. Size values are once, few and many counts, or a class for expanded clones, and some rows have none.

D,size,V,J,CDR3,DNA
.,.,TRBV5-1,TRBJ2-7,CASTLGTSYEQYF,TGCGCCAGCACCCTGGGGACGTCCTACGAGCAGTACTTC
TRBD1,.,TRBV5-1,TRBJ2-1,CASSLDIRQGYNEQFF,TGCGCCAGCAGCTTGGATATTAGACAGGGGTACAATGAGCAGTTCTTC
.,.,TRBV20-1,TRBJ2-7,CSAWKDKQYF,TGCAGTGCTTGGAAGGACAAGCAGTACTTC
.,.,TRBV14,TRBJ2-1,CASSQETSKIHEQFF,TGTGCCAGCAGCCAAGAGACTAGTAAAATCCATGAGCAGTTCTTC
TRBD1,.,TRBV27,TRBJ1-2,CASSFLGQGGLGGYTF,TGTGCCAGCAGTTTCCTTGGACAGGGAGGGTTGGGTGGCTACACCTTC
TRBD2,.,TRBV6-6,TRBJ2-7,CASRRPGLAGGQAHEQYF,TGTGCCAGCAGACGACCGGGACTAGCGGGGGGGCAGGCCCACGAGCAGTACTTC
.,once,TRBV2,TRBJ2-3,CASSEGADTQYF,TGTGCCAGCAGTGAAGGGGCAGATACGCAGTATTTT
TRBD2,.,TRBV7-3,TRBJ2-1,CASRSGGASNEQFF,TGTGCCAGCAGGTCCGGGGGGGCCTCCAATGAGCAGTTCTTC
TRBD2,.,TRBV9,TRBJ2-3,CASSPRTSESTDTQYF,TGTGCCAGCAGTCCGAGGACTAGCGAAAGCACAGATACGCAGTATTTT
.,.,TRBV14,TRBJ1-2,CASSQDRGGLNYGYTF,TGTGCCAGCAGCCAAGATAGGGGAGGACTTAACTATGGCTACACCTTC
TRBD2,.,TRBV11-2,TRBJ2-3,CASSPTSVGTDTQYF,TGTGCCAGCAGCCCGACTAGCGTTGGGACAGATACGCAGTATTTT
.,once,TRBV5-1,TRBJ2-3,CASSLAYGTDTQYF,TGCGCCAGCAGCTTGGCCTACGGGACAGATACGCAGTATTTT
TRBD2,.,TRBV6-5,TRBJ2-1,CASSPTGTSLYEQFF,TGTGCCAGCAGCCCAACCGGGACTAGTCTCTATGAGCAGTTCTTC
.,.,TRBV19,TRBJ2-5,CASSMSGVETQYF,TGTGCCAGTAGTATGTCTGGAGTGGAGACCCAGTACTTC
.,.,TRBV3-1/TRBV3-2,TRBJ2-3,CASSFTSSSDTQYF,TGTGCCAGCAGTTTCACTAGTTCCTCTGATACGCAGTATTTT
TRBD1,.,TRBV5-1,TRBJ1-4,CASRPTGGQEGIGKLFF,TGCGCCAGCAGACCGACAGGGGGCCAGGAGGGGATAGGAAAACTGTTTTTT
.,few,TRBV5-1,TRBJ2-3,CASSSGSGLYTDTQYF,TGCGCCAGCAGCTCAGGTTCGGGATTATACACAGATACGCAGTATTTT
TRBD1,once,TRBV2,TRBJ2-3,CASRSGTGGIDTQYF,TGTGCCAGCAGGTCCGGGACAGGGGGGATAGATACGCAGTATTTT
.,.,TRBV7-9,TRBJ1-2,CASSLIGGPRGYTF,TGTGCCAGCAGCTTAATTGGGGGGCCTCGGGGCTACACCTTC
.,.,TRBV6-5,TRBJ1-1,CASSYRLNTEAFF,TGTGCCAGCAGTTACAGGCTGAACACTGAAGCTTTCTTT
.,.,TRBV6-5,TRBJ1-1,CASSLLGGPSEAFF,TGTGCCAGCAGTTTGCTTGGGGGCCCCTCTGAAGCTTTCTTT
.,.,TRBV5-1,TRBJ1-1,CASTPQGRVSEAFF,TGCGCCAGCACCCCCCAGGGGAGAGTCTCTGAAGCTTTCTTT
.,.,TRBV7-9,TRBJ1-2,CASSLVAKRYGYTF,TGTGCCAGCAGCTTAGTAGCCAAGAGGTATGGCTACACCTTC
.,.,TRBV6-4,TRBJ1-2,CASSDSLGGYTF,TGTGCCAGCAGTGACTCTTTGGGGGGCTACACCTTC
.,.,TRBV27,TRBJ2-1,CASTRGVEQFF,TGTGCCAGCACCCGAGGAGTTGAGCAGTTCTTC
TRBD1,.,TRBV7-9,TRBJ1-1,CASSSRTGGTEAFF,TGTGCCAGCAGCTCCCGGACAGGAGGCACTGAAGCTTTCTTT
TRBD2,.,TRBV19,TRBJ2-3,CASSPKGTGLAGTDTQYF,TGTGCCAGTAGCCCTAAGGGAACGGGACTAGCGGGCACAGATACGCAGTATTTT
.,.,TRBV6-1,TRBJ1-1,CASSEASGNTEAFF,TGTGCCAGCAGTGAAGCATCAGGGAACACTGAAGCTTTCTTT
.,once,TRBV9,TRBJ2-7,CASSEAPWYEQYF,TGTGCCAGCAGCGAAGCCCCCTGGTACGAGCAGTACTTC
.,.,TRBV4-2,TRBJ1-4,CASSQVSTGGTNEKLFF,TGTGCCAGCAGCCAAGTCAGCACGGGGGGTACTAATGAAAAACTGTTTTTT
TRBD1,.,TRBV7-8,TRBJ2-7,CASSLGGTGGYEQYF,TGTGCCAGCAGCTTAGGGGGGACAGGGGGATACGAGCAGTACTTC
.,.,TRBV20-1,TRBJ1-1,CSASPPDRENTEAFF,TGCAGTGCTAGTCCCCCGGACAGAGAGAACACTGAAGCTTTCTTT
TRBD1,.,TRBV4-2,TRBJ1-2,CASSQDRDRGLGYTF,TGTGCCAGCAGCCAAGATCGGGACAGGGGGCTTGGCTACACCTTC
.,.,TRBV5-1,TRBJ2-1,CASSLRAQYDNEQFF,TGCGCCAGCAGCTTGAGGGCTCAGTACGACAATGAGCAGTTCTTC
TRBD1,.,TRBV15,TRBJ2-7,CATSRTGEAEQYF,TGTGCCACCAGCAGGACAGGGGAGGCCGAGCAGTACTTC
.,.,TRBV6-5,TRBJ1-1,CASSLSWGMNTEAFF,TGTGCCAGCAGTCTCTCATGGGGGATGAACACTGAAGCTTTCTTT
TRBD1,.,TRBV2,TRBJ1-5,CASSDSTGGMEPQHF,TGTGCCAGCAGTGATAGCACAGGGGGAATGGAGCCCCAGCATTTT
.,.,TRBV15,TRBJ2-7,CATSRESVRRISF,TGTGCCACCAGCAGAGAGTCTGTTCGCAGGATCTCATTC
TRBD1,.,TRBV5-1,TRBJ2-2,CASSLGGQPNTGELFF,TGCGCCAGCAGCTTGGGGGGACAGCCGAACACCGGGGAGCTGTTTTTT
.,.,TRBV5-6,TRBJ2-1,CASSLGDGGYNEQFF,TGTGCCAGCAGCTTAGGAGACGGGGGATACAATGAGCAGTTCTTC
.,.,TRBV6-2/TRBV6-3,TRBJ2-7,CASSPSRVHEQYF,TGTGCCAGCAGCCCCTCTCGGGTCCACGAGCAGTACTTC
.,.,TRBV29-1,TRBJ1-2,CSAPVRSPNYGYTF,TGCAGCGCCCCGGTACGCAGCCCTAACTATGGCTACACCTTC
TRBD1,.,TRBV6-4,TRBJ2-1,CASSERGQNNEQFF,TGTGCCAGCAGTGAGAGGGGACAGAACAATGAGCAGTTCTTC
.,few,TRBV29-1,TRBJ1-1,CSVEPREGNTEAFF,TGCAGCGTTGAACCCAGGGAGGGGAACACTGAAGCTTTCTTT
.,.,TRBV6-5,TRBJ1-2,CASSYSRVNYGYTF,TGTGCCAGCAGTTACTCCAGGGTAAACTATGGCTACACCTTC
TRBD1,.,TRBV10-3,TRBJ2-7,CAISGTGYEQYF,TGTGCCATCAGTGGGACAGGGTACGAGCAGTACTTC
TRBD2,.,TRBV6-4,TRBJ2-3,CASSLAGASDTQYF,TGTGCCAGCAGTCTAGCGGGAGCGTCAGATACGCAGTATTTT
.,.,TRBV12-3/TRBV12-4,TRBJ2-5,CASTVGKTQYF,TGTGCCAGCACTGTGGGAAAGACCCAGTACTTC
TRBD1,.,TRBV19,TRBJ1-2,CASSPQGDYGYTF,TGTGCCAGTAGTCCTCAGGGGGACTATGGCTACACCTTC
TRBD1,.,TRBV2,TRBJ1-1,CASRRTGAVNTEAFF,TGTGCCAGCAGACGGACAGGGGCCGTGAACACTGAAGCTTTCTTT
TRBD2,.,TRBV9,TRBJ2-5,CASSLTGQRGGETQYF,TGTGCCAGCAGCCTCACGGGCCAGCGGGGTGGGGAGACCCAGTACTTC
TRBD2,.,TRBV5-8,TRBJ2-3,CASSAGTSDADTQYF,TGTGCCAGCAGCGCCGGGACTAGCGATGCAGATACGCAGTATTTT
.,.,TRBV5-4,TRBJ2-7,CASSLVPGSWDEQYF,TGTGCCAGCAGCTTGGTTCCAGGGAGTTGGGACGAGCAGTACTTC
.,.,TRBV24-1,TRBJ2-1,CATSDFNSNEQFF,TGTGCCACCAGTGATTTCAACAGTAATGAGCAGTTCTTC
TRBD2,.,TRBV7-6,TRBJ2-5,CASSLVKGTSGGPETQYF,TGTGCCAGCAGCTTAGTAAAGGGGACTAGCGGGGGGCCGGAGACCCAGTACTTC
TRBD2,.,TRBV9,TRBJ2-7,CASSPGLDSPPEQYF,TGTGCCAGCAGCCCCGGACTAGATTCTCCACCGGAGCAGTACTTC
.,few,TRBV18,TRBJ2-3,CASSPSGEGTDTQYF,TGTGCCAGCTCACCATCAGGGGAGGGGACAGATACGCAGTATTTT
TRBD1,.,TRBV11-2,TRBJ1-6,CASSLTGIFYNSPLHF,TGTGCCAGCAGCCTGACAGGGATCTTCTATAATTCACCCCTCCACTTT
.,.,TRBV7-3,TRBJ2-5,CASSRVGGGTQYF,TGTGCCAGCAGCCGCGTGGGGGGAGGTACCCAGTACTTC